This TCR beta chain was found in a study of T cell responses to AZD1222 COVID-19 vaccine. The study's findings and limits: White British ancestry dominated among donors, who included more females, and clonal diversity was possibly underestimated. Close to half of all spike-specific TCRs reportedly target regions of the variants that are unmutated. Only a handful of AZD1222 recipients, five to seven in all, had baseline seropositivity. Scientists sampled the repertoires only once the peak T cell response had passed.

The CDR3 loop spans 14 amino acids. Germline values: CDR1 PRHDT, CDR2 FYEKMQ (reference sequence). Deletions cut 2 bases from V and 0 bases from J, with 2 bases between. Method: immunoSEQ multiplex PCR; TCRdb's copy keeps in-frame clones and lacks some. The sample has approximately 64,000 clones, less than 90% seen once. Comments on this clone: Its antigen remains unknown.

The origin of this receptor is an adult in good health. The sequences come from peripheral blood, collected on day 0 of AZD1222 vaccination. This chain uses TRBV13 with TRBJ2-6; no clear D. CDR3 residues: CASSLYSGANVLTF. The CDR3 DNA reads as TGTGCCAGCAGCTTATACTCTGGGGCCAACGTCCTGACTTTC.